This T cell receptor beta chain derives from a study of cytomegalovirus exposure and HLA in healthy donors. 13 Jbeta primers and 60 Vbeta primers were used for the PCR. Using immunoSEQ multiplex PCR, the repertoire was profiled, and TCRdb retains in-frame clones only, with some absent. Among about 150,000 clones, 60% to 85% were seen once, and the ten largest hold about 13%. Germline CDR1 and CDR2: SGHNT and YYREEE (reference sequence). Trimming at V came to 4 bases and at J to 9 bases, leaving 9 bases not matched to a gene. CDR3 length: 16 residues. Specimen: PBMCs. The V call is TRBV5-4, the J call TRBJ1-6, with 11 nucleotides matching TRBD1. The receptor comes from a man aged 40-55 years in good health and CMV-seropositive. This CDR3 is CASSDPPGQGASPLHF. The CDR3 DNA sequence: TGTGCCAGCAGCGATCCACCCGGACAGGGGGCTTCACCCCTCCACTTT.